These 12 T cell receptor beta chains were sequenced from one sample in a study of T cell changes during pregnancy in multiple sclerosis. Clones were read by immunoSEQ multiplex PCR, and TCRdb kept only the in-frame ones, dropping some. The data contain about 72,000 clones, around 90% of them singletons. The sample here was peripheral blood, taken in the first trimester of pregnancy. Every receptor here comes from a female donor in good health, enrolled as a control in a pregnancy study.

This chain joins TRBV2 and TRBJ2-7, with 7 bases fitting TRBD2. Trimming cost V 8 bases and J 2 bases; bases outside gene matches: 12. The CDR3 is made up of 15 amino acids. Germline V lookup: CDR1 SNHLY, CDR2 FYNNEI. This chain's CDR3 is CASQPGLDKPYEQYF. The DNA for the CDR3 is TGTGCCAGCCAGCCCGGACTAGATAAACCCTACGAGCAGTACTTC.

This clone showed up just once. The V gene is TRBV4-2, the J gene TRBJ2-5, with TRBD1 matching over 10 bases. The germline gives CDR1 LGHNA, CDR2 YNFKEQ. There are 16 residues in the CDR3. J lost 5 bases, V lost 4 bases, and 10 bases had no gene match. In DNA form, the CDR3 reads TGTGCCAGCAGCCCCCGGACAGGGGGTAAAGGGGAGACCCAGTACTTC. This translates into CASSPRTGGKGETQYF.

This chain joins TRBV28 and TRBJ2-2, with D possibly matching TRBD1 (5 bases). With 8 bases removed from V and 2 bases from J, the gap between germline ends came to 15 bases. CDR1 is MDHEN and CDR2 is SYDVKM in the germline V gene. There are 15 residues in the CDR3. CDR3 residues: CASGTGYINTGELFF. CDR3 sequence (DNA): TGTGCCAGCGGAACAGGATACATTAACACCGGGGAGCTGTTTTTT. The variable domain in full, completed from reference TRBV28 and TRBJ2-2, reads DVKVTQSSRYLVKRTGEKVFLECVQDMDHENMFWYRQDPGLGLRLIYFSYDVKMKEKGDIPEGYSVSREKKERFSLILESASTNQTSMYLCASGTGYINTGELFFGEGSRLTVL.

The rearrangement joins TRBV28 to TRBJ2-6, with 10 bases matching TRBD2. V gave up 7 bases and J gave up 3 bases; unmatched junction bases: 6. This CDR3 has 16 amino acids. Germline-derived CDR1 and CDR2 are MDHEN and SYDVKM. The CDR3 loop is CASNPSGRDGANVLTF. The CDR3 bases are TGTGCCAGCAACCCGAGCGGGAGGGATGGGGCCAACGTCCTGACTTTC.

The chain carries TRBV6-1 and TRBJ1-5, with no clear D. CDR3 length equals 15 residues. Trimming shortened V by 7 bases and J by 2 bases, and 15 bases separated the two germline ends. From germline, CDR1 is MNHNS and CDR2 SASEGT. For the CDR3, the DNA is TGTGCCAGCACTTGGGCCTTGCGCGGCAATCAGCCCCAGCATTTT. Translation: CASTWALRGNQPQHF.

The chain employs TRBV6-1 and TRBJ2-3, with D possibly matching TRBD2 (5 bases). Trimming shortened V by 2 bases and J by 6 bases, and 12 bases separated the two germline ends. Germline V gene data show CDR1 as MNHNS and CDR2 as SASEGT. This CDR3 spans 14 amino acids. The CDR3 is CASSESGYGDTQYF. CDR3 bases: TGTGCCAGCAGTGAAAGCGGATACGGGGATACGCAGTATTTT.

This chain joins TRBV5-1 and TRBJ2-6; 10 bases are a match to TRBD2. This CDR3 is 18 amino acids long. Germline lookup yields CDR1 SGHRS and CDR2 YFSETQ. Trimming took 0 bases from V and 0 from J; bases not matched to a gene: 3. For the CDR3, the DNA is TGCGCCAGCAGCTTGGGACTAGCGGGTCTCTCTGGGGCCAACGTCCTGACTTTC. Encoded protein: CASSLGLAGLSGANVLTF.

J is TRBJ2-2 and V is TRBV28, with D maybe TRBD1 (6 bases). V was clipped by 4 bases and J by 3 bases, with 9 bases between them. This CDR3 is built from 14 residues. Germline values: CDR1 MDHEN, CDR2 SYDVKM. DNA for the CDR3: TGTGCCAGCAGTTGGCAGGGGCACACCGGGGAGCTGTTTTTT. Protein: CASSWQGHTGELFF. Filled out from reference TRBV28 and TRBJ2-2, the complete variable domain reads DVKVTQSSRYLVKRTGEKVFLECVQDMDHENMFWYRQDPGLGLRLIYFSYDVKMKEKGDIPEGYSVSREKKERFSLILESASTNQTSMYLCASSWQGHTGELFFGEGSRLTVL.

The chain couples TRBV18 to TRBJ2-2; 12 bases fit TRBD2. The CDR3 contains 19 residues. With 3 bases clipped from V and 1 base from J, the junction kept 9 bases outside the gene matches. In germline, CDR1 is KGHSH, CDR2 LQKENI. Here the CDR3 reads CASSPSPSSGRGNTGELFF. CDR3 nucleotides: TGTGCCAGCTCACCGTCCCCCTCTAGCGGGAGGGGGAACACCGGGGAGCTGTTTTTT.

This clone came up once. This sequence joins TRBV28 and TRBJ2-7, with TRBD1 matching 7 bases. CDR1 MDHEN and CDR2 SYDVKM come from the germline V gene. This CDR3 is 12 amino acids long. With V trimmed by 10 bases and J by 2 bases, 5 bases remained unmatched. CDR3 bases: TGTGCCACCGTGGACAGGCCCTACGAGCAGTACTTC. Its protein is CATVDRPYEQYF.

The chain recombines TRBV5-1 with TRBJ2-5; 9 bases align to TRBD1. Germline V gene sequence: CDR1 SGHRS, CDR2 YFSETQ. The CDR3 consists of 15 residues. V lost 4 bases, J lost 5 bases, and 9 bases stayed unmatched. Here the CDR3 reads CASSHGGTGGETQYF. The CDR3 DNA follows: TGCGCCAGCAGCCACGGGGGTACAGGGGGCGAGACCCAGTACTTC.

Only one count was recorded for this clone. The gene calls are TRBV27 and TRBJ2-7, with 9 positions matching TRBD1. The CDR3 is 17 residues long. The germline CDR1 and CDR2 sequences are MNHEY and SMNVEV (reference sequence). J lost 6 bases, V lost 0 bases, and 12 bases had no gene match. DNA for the CDR3: TGTGCCAGCAGTTTATCGATATGGGGACAGGGAAGCCTCGAGCAGTACTTC. This translates into CASSLSIWGQGSLEQYF.